Reported below is one T cell receptor beta chain. Germline loops: CDR1 SGHTS, CDR2 YDEGEE. This CDR3 has 15 amino acids. Trimming removed 6 bases at V and 0 bases at J, with 16 bases between. The data were obtained in a study of blood T cell repertoires in COVID-19. Study as a whole: The United States, Italy and Spain supplied acute and convalescent COVID-19 samples. The cDNA or gDNA used as material had been derived from T cells, B-cell-depleted T cells, or PBMCs.

Clones were sequenced by immunoSEQ multiplex PCR, and TCRdb holds only the in-frame ones, with some missing. The table has around 100,000 clones, more than 60% seen once; the top ten hold less than 25%. The rearrangement joins TRBV5-8 to TRBJ2-7, with D tentatively TRBD1 (5 bases). The sequenced sample was peripheral blood. This receptor was identified in a man between 65 and 85 years old with active or convalescent COVID-19. For the CDR3, the DNA is TGTGCCAGCACCAGCAGGGCAAGCAACTCCTACGAGCAGTACTTC. It translates to CASTSRASNSYEQYF.